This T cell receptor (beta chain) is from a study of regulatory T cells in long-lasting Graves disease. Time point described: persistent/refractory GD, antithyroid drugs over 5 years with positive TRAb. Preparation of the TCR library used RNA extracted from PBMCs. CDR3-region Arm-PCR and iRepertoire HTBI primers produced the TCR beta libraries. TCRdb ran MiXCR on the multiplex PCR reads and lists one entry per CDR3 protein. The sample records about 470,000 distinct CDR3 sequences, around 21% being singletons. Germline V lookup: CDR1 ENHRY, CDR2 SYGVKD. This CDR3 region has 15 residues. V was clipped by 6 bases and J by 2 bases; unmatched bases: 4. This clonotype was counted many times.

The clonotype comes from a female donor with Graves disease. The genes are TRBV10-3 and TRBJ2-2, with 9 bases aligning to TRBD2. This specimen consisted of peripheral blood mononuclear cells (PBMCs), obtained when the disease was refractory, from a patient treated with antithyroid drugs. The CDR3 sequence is CAIRSSGSNTGELFF. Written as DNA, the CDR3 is TGTGCCATCAGGAGTAGCGGGAGTAACACCGGGGAGCTGTTTTTT.